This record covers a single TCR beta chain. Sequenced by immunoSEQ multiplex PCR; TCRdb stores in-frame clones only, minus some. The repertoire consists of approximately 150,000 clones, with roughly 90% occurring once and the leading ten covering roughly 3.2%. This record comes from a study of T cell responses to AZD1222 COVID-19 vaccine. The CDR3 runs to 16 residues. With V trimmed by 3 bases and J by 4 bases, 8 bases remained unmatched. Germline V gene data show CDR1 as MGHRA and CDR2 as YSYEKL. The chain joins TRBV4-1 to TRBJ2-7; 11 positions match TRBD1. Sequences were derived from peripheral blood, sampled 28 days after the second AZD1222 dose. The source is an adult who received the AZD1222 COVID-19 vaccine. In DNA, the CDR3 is TGCGCCAGCAGCCACCCATGGGACAGGGGGAGATACGAGCAGTACTTC. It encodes CASSHPWDRGRYEQYF.